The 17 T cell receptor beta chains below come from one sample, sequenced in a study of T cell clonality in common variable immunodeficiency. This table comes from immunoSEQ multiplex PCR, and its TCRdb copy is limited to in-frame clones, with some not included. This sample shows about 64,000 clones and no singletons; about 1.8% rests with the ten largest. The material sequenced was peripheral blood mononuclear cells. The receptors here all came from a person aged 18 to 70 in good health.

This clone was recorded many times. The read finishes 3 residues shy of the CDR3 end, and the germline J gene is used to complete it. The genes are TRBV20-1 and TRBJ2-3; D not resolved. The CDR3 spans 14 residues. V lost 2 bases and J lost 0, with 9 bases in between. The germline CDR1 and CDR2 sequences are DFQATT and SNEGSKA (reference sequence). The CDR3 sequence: CSARILVSTDTQYF. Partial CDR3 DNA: TGCAGTGCTAGAATCCTAGTTAGCACAGATACG.

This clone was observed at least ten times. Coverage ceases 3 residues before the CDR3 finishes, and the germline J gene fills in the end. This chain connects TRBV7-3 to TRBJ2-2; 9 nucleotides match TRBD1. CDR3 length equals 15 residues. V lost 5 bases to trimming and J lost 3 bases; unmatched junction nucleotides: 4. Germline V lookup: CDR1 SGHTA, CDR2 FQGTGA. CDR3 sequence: CASSGGTGYTGELFF. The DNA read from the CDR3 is TGTGCCAGCAGCGGGGGGACAGGGTACACCGGGGAG.

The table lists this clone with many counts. The sequenced part of the CDR3 DNA is TGTGCCAGCAGCCCGACGCGGAGTAGG. Translation gives CASSPTRSR. The whole CDR3 sequence reads CASSPTRSRAFF. The rearrangement joins TRBV7-9 to TRBJ1-1; D remains unclear. The read ends 3 residues before the CDR3 terminus; that terminus is restored from the germline J gene. This CDR3 region has 12 residues. CDR1 and CDR2 from the germline V gene are SEHNR and FQNEAQ (reference sequence).

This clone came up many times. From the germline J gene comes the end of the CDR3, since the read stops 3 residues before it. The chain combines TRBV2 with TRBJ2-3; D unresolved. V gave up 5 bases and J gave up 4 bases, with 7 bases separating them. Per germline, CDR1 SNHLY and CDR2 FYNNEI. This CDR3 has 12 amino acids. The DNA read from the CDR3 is TGTGCCAGCAGTTATAGCCCAGATACG. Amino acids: CASSYSPDT. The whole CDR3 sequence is CASSYSPDTQYF.

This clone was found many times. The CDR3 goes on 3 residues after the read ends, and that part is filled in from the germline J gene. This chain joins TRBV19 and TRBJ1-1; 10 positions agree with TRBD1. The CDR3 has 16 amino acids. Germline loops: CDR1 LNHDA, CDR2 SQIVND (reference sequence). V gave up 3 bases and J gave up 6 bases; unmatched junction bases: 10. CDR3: CASSITLGQGNSEAFF. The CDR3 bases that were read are TGTGCCAGTAGTATTACTCTGGGACAGGGGAATTCTGAA. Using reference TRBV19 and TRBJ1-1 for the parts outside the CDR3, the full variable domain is DGGITQSPKYLFRKEGQNVTLSCEQNLNHDAMYWYRQDPGQGLRLIYYSQIVNDFQKGDIAEGYSVSREKKESFPLTVTSAQKNPTAFYLCASSITLGQGNSEAFFGQGTRLTVV.

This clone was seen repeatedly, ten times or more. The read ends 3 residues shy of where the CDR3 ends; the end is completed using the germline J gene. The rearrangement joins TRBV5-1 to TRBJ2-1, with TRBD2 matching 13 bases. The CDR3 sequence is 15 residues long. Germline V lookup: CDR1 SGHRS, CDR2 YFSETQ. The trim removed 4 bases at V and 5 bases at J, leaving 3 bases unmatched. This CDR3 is CASSPGLAGDNEQFF. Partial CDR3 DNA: TGCGCCAGCAGCCCCGGACTAGCGGGGGACAATGAG.

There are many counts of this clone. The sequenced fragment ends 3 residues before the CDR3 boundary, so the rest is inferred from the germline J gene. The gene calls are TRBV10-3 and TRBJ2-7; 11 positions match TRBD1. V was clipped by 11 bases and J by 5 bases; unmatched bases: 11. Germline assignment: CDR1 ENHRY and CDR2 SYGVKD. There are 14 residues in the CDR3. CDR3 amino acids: CASNLGQGANEQYF. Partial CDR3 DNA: TGTGCCTCGAACCTCGGACAGGGGGCCAACGAG.

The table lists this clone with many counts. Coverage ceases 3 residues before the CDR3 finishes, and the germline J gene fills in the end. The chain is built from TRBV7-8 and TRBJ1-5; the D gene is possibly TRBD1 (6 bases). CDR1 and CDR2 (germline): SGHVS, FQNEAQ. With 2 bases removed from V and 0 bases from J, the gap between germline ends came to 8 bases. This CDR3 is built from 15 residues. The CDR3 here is CASSLTGNSNQPQHF. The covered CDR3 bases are TGTGCCAGCAGCTTAACAGGGAATAGCAATCAGCCC.

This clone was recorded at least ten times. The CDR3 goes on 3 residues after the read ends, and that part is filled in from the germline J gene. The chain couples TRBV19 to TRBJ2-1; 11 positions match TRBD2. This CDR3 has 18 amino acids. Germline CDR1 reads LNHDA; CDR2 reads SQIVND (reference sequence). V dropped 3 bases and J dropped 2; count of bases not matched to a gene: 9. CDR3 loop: CASSITPSGRNPYNEQFF. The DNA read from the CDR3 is TGTGCCAGTAGTATTACTCCTAGCGGGAGGAATCCCTACAATGAG.

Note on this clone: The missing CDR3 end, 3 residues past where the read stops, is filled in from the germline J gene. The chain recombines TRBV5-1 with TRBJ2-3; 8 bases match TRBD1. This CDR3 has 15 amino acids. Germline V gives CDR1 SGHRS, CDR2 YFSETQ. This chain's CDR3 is CASSLDGQGNQPQYF. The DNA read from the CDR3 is TGCGCCAGCAGCTTGGACGGACAGGGCAATCAGCCG. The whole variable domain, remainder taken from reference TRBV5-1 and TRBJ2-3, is KAGVTQTPRYLIKTRGQQVTLSCSPISGHRSVSWYQQTPGQGLQFLFEYFSETQRNKGNFPGRFSGRQFSNSRSEMNVSTLELGDSALYLCASSLDGQGNQPQYFGPGTRLTVL.

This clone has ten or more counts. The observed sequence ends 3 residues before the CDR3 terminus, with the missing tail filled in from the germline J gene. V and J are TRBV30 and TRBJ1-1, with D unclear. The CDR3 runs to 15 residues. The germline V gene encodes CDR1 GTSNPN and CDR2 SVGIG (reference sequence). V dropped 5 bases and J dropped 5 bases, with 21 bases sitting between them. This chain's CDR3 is CAWRFKSGLPTEAFF. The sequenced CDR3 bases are TGTGCCTGGCGTTTTAAGTCCGGGTTGCCAACTGAA.

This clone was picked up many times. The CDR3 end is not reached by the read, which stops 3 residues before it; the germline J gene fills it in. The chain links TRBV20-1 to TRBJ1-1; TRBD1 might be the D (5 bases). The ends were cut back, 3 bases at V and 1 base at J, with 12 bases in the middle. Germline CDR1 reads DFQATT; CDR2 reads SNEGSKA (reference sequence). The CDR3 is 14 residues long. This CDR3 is CSASPSGRNTEAFF. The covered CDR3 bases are TGCAGTGCTAGCCCTTCAGGGCGGAACACTGAA.

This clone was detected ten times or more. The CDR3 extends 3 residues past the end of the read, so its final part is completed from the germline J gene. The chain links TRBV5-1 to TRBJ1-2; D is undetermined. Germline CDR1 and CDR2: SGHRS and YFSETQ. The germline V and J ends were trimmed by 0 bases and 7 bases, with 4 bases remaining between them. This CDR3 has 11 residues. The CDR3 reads CASSLEGGYTF. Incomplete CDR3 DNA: TGCGCCAGCAGCTTGGAAGGTGGC.

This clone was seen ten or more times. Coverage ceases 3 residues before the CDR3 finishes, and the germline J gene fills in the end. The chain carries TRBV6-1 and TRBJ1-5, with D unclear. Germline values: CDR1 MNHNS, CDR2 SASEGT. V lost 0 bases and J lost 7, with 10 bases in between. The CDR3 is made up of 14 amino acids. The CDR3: CASSEASYIQPQHF. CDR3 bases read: TGTGCCAGCAGTGAAGCTTCTTATATCCAGCCC.

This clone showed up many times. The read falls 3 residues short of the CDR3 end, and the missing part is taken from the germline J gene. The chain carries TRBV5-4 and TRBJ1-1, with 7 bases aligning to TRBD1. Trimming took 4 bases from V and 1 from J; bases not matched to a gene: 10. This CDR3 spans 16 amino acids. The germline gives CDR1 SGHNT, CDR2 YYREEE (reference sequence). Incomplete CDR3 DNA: TGTGCCAGCAGCAGCGGGACAGACGTTCGGAACACTGAA. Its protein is CASSSGTDVRNTE. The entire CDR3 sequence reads CASSSGTDVRNTEAFF.

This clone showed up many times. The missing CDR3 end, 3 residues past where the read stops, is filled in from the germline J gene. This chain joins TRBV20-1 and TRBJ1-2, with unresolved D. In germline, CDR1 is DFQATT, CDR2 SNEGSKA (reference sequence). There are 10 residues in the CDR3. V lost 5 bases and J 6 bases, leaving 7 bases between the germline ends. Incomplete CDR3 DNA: TGCAGTGCTCGTAGGGATGGC. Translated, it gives CSARRDG. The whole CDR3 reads CSARRDGYTF.

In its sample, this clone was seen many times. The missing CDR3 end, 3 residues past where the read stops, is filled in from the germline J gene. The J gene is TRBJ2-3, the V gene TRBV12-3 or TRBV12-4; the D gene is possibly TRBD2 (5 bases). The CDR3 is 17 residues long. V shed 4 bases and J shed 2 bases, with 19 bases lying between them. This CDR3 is CASSSLSGGPYTDTQYF. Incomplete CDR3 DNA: TGTGCCAGCAGTTCTCTCTCCGGCGGGCCTTACACAGATACG.